The sequence of this T cell receptor (beta chain) was determined in a study of beta chain features in type 1 diabetes. Study-wide background: Patients shared similar age, gender and cell yields with healthy donors. Investigators examined roughly 99,000,000 sorted cells across all samples. The study, taken as a whole, reports: Reads derived from cDNA could over-represent cells showing high TCR expression. Across all four CD4+ subsets, people with type 1 diabetes showed modestly shorter TCRB CDR3s.

With respect to this clone: Its antigen is not identified.

It was via CD45RO/CCR7/CD25/CD127/CD95/CD27 that CD4+ naive, central memory, regulatory and stem cell-like memory cells were sorted. Investigators reverse transcribed all isolated RNA, so they sequenced expressed TCRB transcripts. Data came from immunoSEQ multiplex PCR; TCRdb stores just in-frame clones and leaves some out. The sample lists about 45,000 clones, around 71% occurring once. Germline CDR1 SNHLY, CDR2 FYNNEI. This CDR3 is 16 amino acids long. V was clipped by 6 bases and J by 5 bases; unmatched bases: 14. Sequenced input: Tregs from blood. The source is a woman aged 18-35 years with type 1 diabetes. V gene TRBV2 combines with J gene TRBJ2-5, with 8 bases fitting TRBD1. CDR3 sequence (DNA): TGTGCCAGCAGCCCTGTTGTGGGCAGGGGGCAGGAGACCCAGTACTTC. Protein sequence: CASSPVVGRGQETQYF.